A selection of T cell receptor beta chains follows, all from one sample in a study of T cells in Graves' hyperthyroidism and ophthalmopathy. MiXCR was run by TCRdb on the multiplex PCR reads, yielding one entry per CDR3 protein. The table lists about 210,000 distinct CDR3 sequences, 15% to 20% of them singletons. The sequenced sample was blood. These receptors were taken from a man in his forties or fifties with Graves' hyperthyroidism. CDR3s include the opening cysteine and the closing phenylalanine or tryptophan. A D gene is named only where the DNA matches it firmly. Clone size, where shown, is once, few, many, or a class for clones that have expanded.

>few|TRBV3-1|TRBJ2-1|TRBD2
CASSEKLAGGSPSYNEQFF
TGTGCCAGCAGCGAGAAACTAGCGGGAGGCTCTCCATCCTACAATGAGCAGTTCTTC
>few|TRBV20-1|TRBJ2-3|TRBD1
CSASRTGVTDTQYF
TGCAGTGCTAGCCGGACAGGGGTAACAGATACGCAGTATTTT
>many|TRBV28|TRBJ1-5|-
CASRAGWQPQHF
TGTGCCAGCAGGGCAGGGTGGCAGCCCCAGCATTTT
>many|TRBV15|TRBJ2-7|TRBD1
CATSRDRGFSYEQYF
TGTGCCACCAGCCGCGACAGGGGCTTCAGCTACGAGCAGTACTTC
>many|TRBV5-1|TRBJ2-1|TRBD2
CASSLATSGGAMDEQFF
TGCGCCAGCAGCTTGGCGACTAGCGGGGGGGCAATGGATGAGCAGTTCTTC
>many|TRBV20-1|TRBJ2-5|TRBD1
CSARGQGAETQYF
TGCAGTGCTAGAGGACAGGGGGCAGAGACCCAGTACTTC
>many|TRBV12-3/TRBV12-4|TRBJ1-4|-
CASSPGSSTNEKLFF
TGTGCCAGCAGTCCCGGGAGTAGTACTAATGAAAAACTGTTTTTT
>-|TRBV28|TRBJ2-7|-
CASRSEGENYEQYF
TGTGCCAGCAGGAGTGAGGGGGAAAACTACGAGCAGTACTTC
>many|TRBV11-1|TRBJ1-1|-
CASSLAIAANTEAFF
TGTGCCAGCAGCTTAGCGATTGCGGCGAACACTGAAGCTTTCTTT
>-|TRBV3-1|TRBJ2-1|TRBD2
CASSQRGLANEQFF
TGTGCCAGCAGCCAGCGGGGACTAGCAAATGAGCAGTTCTTC
>-|TRBV6-2/TRBV6-3|TRBJ1-1|TRBD1
CASSTGGRRTEAFF
TGTGCCAGCAGTACAGGGGGAAGAAGGACTGAAGCTTTCTTT
>-|TRBV29-1|TRBJ2-2|-
CSVILINTGELFF
TGCAGCGTAATCCTAATCAACACCGGGGAGCTGTTTTTT
>-|TRBV2|TRBJ2-2|TRBD1
CASSDYRGGNTGELFF
TGTGCCAGCAGTGATTACAGGGGTGGGAACACCGGGGAGCTGTTTTTT
>-|TRBV7-3|TRBJ2-3|-
CASSLQGTGTDTQYF
TGTGCCAGCAGCCTCCAGGGGACCGGCACAGATACGCAGTATTTT
>many|TRBV9|TRBJ1-6|-
CASSVGGARGNSPLHF
TGTGCCAGCAGCGTCGGAGGGGCGCGGGGTAATTCACCCCTCCACTTT
>many|TRBV7-2|TRBJ1-2|TRBD1
CASRPQGIEGYTF
TGTGCCAGCAGACCACAGGGGATCGAAGGCTACACCTTC
>many|TRBV7-2|TRBJ2-7|TRBD2
CASSLTSGIGNEQYF
TGTGCCAGCAGCTTGACTAGCGGGATCGGAAACGAGCAGTACTTC
>many|TRBV28|TRBJ1-1|TRBD1
CASSPDREYTEAFF
TGTGCCAGCAGCCCCGACAGGGAGTACACTGAAGCTTTCTTT
>-|TRBV7-8|TRBJ1-2|TRBD1
CASSRETGIGYTF
TGTGCCAGCAGCCGGGAGACAGGGATCGGCTACACCTTC
>many|TRBV5-1|TRBJ2-7|-
CASSAGRKYYEQYF
TGCGCCAGCAGCGCGGGACGGAAATACTACGAGCAGTACTTC
>-|TRBV6-2/TRBV6-3|TRBJ2-7|TRBD2
CASINGGLAGGDGSYEQYF
TGTGCCAGCATCAATGGGGGACTAGCGGGAGGGGACGGCTCCTACGAGCAGTACTTC
>many|TRBV20-1|TRBJ2-7|TRBD2
CSARALAGEFEQYF
TGCAGTGCTAGGGCACTAGCGGGAGAGTTTGAGCAGTACTTC
>few|TRBV19|TRBJ2-2|TRBD1
CASARDRRSGELFF
TGTGCCAGTGCCCGGGACAGAAGGTCCGGGGAGCTGTTTTTT
>many|TRBV7-2|TRBJ2-2|TRBD2
CASSLSRTSGAGELFF
TGTGCCAGCAGCTTAAGTCGGACTAGCGGGGCCGGGGAGCTGTTTTTT
>-|TRBV5-1|TRBJ2-3|TRBD1
CASSLNRGIPDTQYF
TGCGCCAGCAGCTTGAACAGGGGCATCCCAGATACGCAGTATTTT
>-|TRBV6-1|TRBJ1-2|-
CASSEARSGRGYTF
TGTGCCAGCAGTGAAGCACGGTCAGGGCGAGGCTACACCTTC
>-|TRBV20-1|TRBJ2-3|-
CSATNIGGTGIRSTDTQYF
TGCAGTGCTACAAATATCGGGGGTACGGGTATCCGGAGTACAGATACGCAGTATTTT
>-|TRBV19|TRBJ2-1|-
CASSRRPVLGAGEQFF
TGTGCCAGTAGTCGCCGACCAGTTTTGGGCGCGGGCGAGCAGTTCTTC
>-|TRBV30|TRBJ2-2|-
CAWSVTSTETGELFF
TGTGCCTGGAGTGTCACTTCCACCGAGACCGGGGAGCTGTTTTTT
>few|TRBV5-1|TRBJ2-3|TRBD2
CASSSLAGAGDTQYF
TGCGCCAGCAGCTCCCTAGCGGGGGCGGGTGATACGCAGTATTTT
>many|TRBV7-9|TRBJ2-7|-
CASSLGQISYEQYF
TGTGCCAGCAGCTTGGGGCAGATTTCCTACGAGCAGTACTTC
>many|TRBV20-1|TRBJ2-3|-
CSANSRITDTQYF
TGCAGTGCTAACTCTCGTATTACAGATACGCAGTATTTT
>many|TRBV5-1|TRBJ2-7|TRBD1
CASSVDRVIPYEQYF
TGCGCCAGCAGCGTTGACAGGGTCATCCCCTACGAGCAGTACTTC
>many|TRBV6-1|TRBJ2-1|TRBD1
CASSRTGWHEQFF
TGTGCCAGCAGTAGGACAGGGTGGCATGAGCAGTTCTTC
>many|TRBV6-2/TRBV6-3|TRBJ2-7|TRBD2
CASSFLADSQVEQYF
TGTGCCAGCAGTTTCCTAGCGGATAGTCAAGTCGAGCAGTACTTC
>many|TRBV24-1|TRBJ2-7|TRBD2
CATSDASGRYEQYF
TGTGCCACCAGTGATGCAAGCGGGAGGTACGAGCAGTACTTC
>many|TRBV2|TRBJ2-5|-
CASSGEGTQYF
TGTGCCAGCAGCGGAGAGGGGACCCAGTACTTC
>-|TRBV5-5|TRBJ1-4|-
CANSSRLGDEKLFF
TGTGCCAACAGCTCCAGACTGGGGGATGAAAAACTGTTTTTT
>-|TRBV5-1|TRBJ2-1|-
CASSSRVLISFNEQFF
TGCGCCAGCAGCTCCAGGGTCCTGATTTCCTTCAATGAGCAGTTCTTC
>-|TRBV29-1|TRBJ2-2|TRBD1
CSTKDRGPGELFF
TGCAGCACAAAGGACAGGGGGCCCGGGGAGCTGTTTTTT
>many|TRBV12-3/TRBV12-4|TRBJ2-7|-
CASSKRSYEQYF
TGTGCCAGCAGCAAGCGGTCCTACGAGCAGTACTTC
>many|TRBV5-1|TRBJ2-5|-
CASSYGQRGETQYF
TGCGCCAGCAGCTATGGACAGCGCGGCGAGACCCAGTACTTC
>few|TRBV12-3/TRBV12-4|TRBJ1-1|TRBD1
CASRPSDRGHAFF
TGTGCCAGCAGACCATCGGACAGGGGTCACGCTTTCTTT
>-|TRBV29-1|TRBJ2-3|-
CSVELGLGDTQYF
TGCAGCGTTGAGTTGGGATTGGGAGATACGCAGTATTTT
>-|TRBV19|TRBJ2-2|TRBD2
CASRAGGSTGELFF
TGTGCCAGTAGGGCGGGAGGATCCACCGGGGAGCTGTTTTTT
>many|TRBV11-3|TRBJ1-1|-
CASSSRNSNTEAFF
TGTGCCAGCAGCTCCCGAAATTCGAACACTGAAGCTTTCTTT
>many|TRBV7-6|TRBJ2-7|-
CASSLQAGQGAGTYEQYF
TGTGCCAGCAGCTTACAAGCGGGGCAGGGGGCGGGGACCTACGAGCAGTACTTC
>few|TRBV29-1|TRBJ1-1|-
CSVPRGWGNTEAFF
TGCAGCGTACCCCGGGGTTGGGGGAACACTGAAGCTTTCTTT
>-|TRBV5-1|TRBJ2-4|-
CASSLAADWSKNIQYF
TGCGCCAGCAGCTTGGCCGCGGACTGGAGCAAAAACATTCAGTACTTC
>many|TRBV2|TRBJ2-1|TRBD2
CASSVEIRLAGGEQFF
TGTGCCAGCAGTGTAGAGATTCGGCTAGCGGGAGGTGAGCAGTTCTTC
>many|TRBV2|TRBJ2-5|-
CASSDEAVQETQYF
TGTGCCAGCAGTGACGAGGCGGTACAAGAGACCCAGTACTTC
>few|TRBV30|TRBJ1-5|TRBD1
CAWQGASQPQHF
TGTGCCTGGCAGGGGGCATCTCAGCCCCAGCATTTT